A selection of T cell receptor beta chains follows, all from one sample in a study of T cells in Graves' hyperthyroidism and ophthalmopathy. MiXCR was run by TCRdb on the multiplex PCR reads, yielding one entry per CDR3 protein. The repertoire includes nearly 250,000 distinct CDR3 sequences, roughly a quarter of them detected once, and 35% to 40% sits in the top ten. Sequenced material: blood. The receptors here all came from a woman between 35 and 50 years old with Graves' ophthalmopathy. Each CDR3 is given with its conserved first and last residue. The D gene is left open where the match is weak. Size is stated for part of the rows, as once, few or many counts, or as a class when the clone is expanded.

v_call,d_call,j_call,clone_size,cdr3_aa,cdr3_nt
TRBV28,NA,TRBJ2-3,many,CASSAPGDTQYF,TGTGCCAGCAGCGCCCCCGGGGATACGCAGTATTTT
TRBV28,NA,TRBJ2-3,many,CASSPGDSNTDTQYF,TGTGCCAGCAGTCCCGGGGACTCCAACACAGATACGCAGTATTTT
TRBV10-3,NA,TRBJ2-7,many,CAAAGHFYEQYF,TGTGCCGCCGCGGGACACTTCTACGAGCAGTACTTC
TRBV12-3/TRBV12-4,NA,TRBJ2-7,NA,CASSFRPADYEQYF,TGTGCCAGCAGTTTCAGGCCAGCGGACTACGAGCAGTACTTC
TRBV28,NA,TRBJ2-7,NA,CASSEMGAIEQYF,TGTGCCAGCAGTGAAATGGGCGCGATCGAGCAGTACTTC
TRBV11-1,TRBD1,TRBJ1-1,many,CASSLAGQENTEAFF,TGTGCCAGCAGCTTAGCGGGACAGGAGAACACTGAAGCTTTCTTT
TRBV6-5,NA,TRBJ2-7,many,CASSYPGASEQYF,TGTGCCAGCAGTTACCCCGGGGCTAGCGAGCAGTACTTC
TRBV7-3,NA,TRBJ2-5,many,CASSSMGPGETQYF,TGTGCCAGCAGCTCAATGGGACCTGGGGAGACCCAGTACTTC
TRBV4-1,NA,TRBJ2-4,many,CASSQEASQNIQYF,TGCGCCAGCAGCCAAGAAGCCAGCCAAAACATTCAGTACTTC
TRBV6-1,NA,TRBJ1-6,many,CAIGSGLLNSPLHF,TGTGCCATCGGGAGCGGGCTGTTGAATTCACCCCTCCACTTT
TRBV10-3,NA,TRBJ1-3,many,CAITGGQGNTIYF,TGTGCCATCACCGGTGGACAGGGAAACACCATATATTTT
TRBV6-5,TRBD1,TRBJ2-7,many,CASSQPRRGQGAHEQYF,TGTGCCAGCAGCCAACCCCGCCGGGGACAGGGGGCCCACGAGCAGTACTTC
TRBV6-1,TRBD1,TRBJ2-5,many,CASSLYWDSSQETQYF,TGTGCCAGCAGCCTCTACTGGGACAGCAGCCAAGAGACCCAGTACTTC
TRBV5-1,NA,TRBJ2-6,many,CASSPGPSGAGANVLTF,TGCGCCAGCAGCCCCGGACCCTCGGGGGCTGGGGCCAACGTCCTGACTTTC
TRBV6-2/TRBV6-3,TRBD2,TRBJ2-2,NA,CASSPPARTSGGRPRELFF,TGTGCCAGCAGTCCCCCAGCTCGGACTAGCGGGGGAAGGCCACGGGAGCTGTTTTTT
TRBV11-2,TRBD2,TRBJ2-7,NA,CASSPGLAANSYEQYF,TGTGCCAGCAGCCCTGGACTAGCGGCAAACTCCTACGAGCAGTACTTC
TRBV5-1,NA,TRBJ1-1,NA,CASSPGSLETEAFF,TGCGCCAGCAGCCCGGGGTCGCTGGAGACTGAAGCTTTCTTT
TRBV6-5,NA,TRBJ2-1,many,CASSSGTTRGNEQFF,TGTGCCAGCAGTTCCGGGACCACTCGGGGAAATGAGCAGTTCTTC
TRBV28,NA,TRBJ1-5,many,CASSGPTSNQPQHF,TGTGCCAGCAGTGGGCCTACGAGCAATCAGCCCCAGCATTTT
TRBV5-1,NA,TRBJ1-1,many,CASSLKPLGTAFF,TGCGCCAGCAGCTTGAAGCCCTTGGGGACGGCTTTCTTT
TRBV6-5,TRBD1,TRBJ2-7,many,CASSYGTGNSYEQYF,TGTGCCAGCAGTTACGGGACAGGGAACTCCTACGAGCAGTACTTC
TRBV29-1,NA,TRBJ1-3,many,CSVTQGTAGNTIYF,TGCAGCGTTACTCAGGGGACCGCCGGAAACACCATATATTTT
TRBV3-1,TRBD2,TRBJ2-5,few,CASSQDGLAGGPGETQYF,TGTGCCAGCAGCCAAGATGGACTAGCGGGAGGGCCCGGAGAGACCCAGTACTTC
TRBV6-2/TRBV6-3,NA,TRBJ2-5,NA,CASSYSDTALTKYF,TGTGCCAGCAGTTACTCCGACACGGCCCTTACTAAGTACTTC
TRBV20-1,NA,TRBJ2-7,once,CSAGFYEQYF,TGCAGTGCTGGTTTTTACGAGCAGTACTTC
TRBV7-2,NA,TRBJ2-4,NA,CASSLAWGWYF,TGTGCCAGCAGCTTAGCATGGGGGTGGTACTTC
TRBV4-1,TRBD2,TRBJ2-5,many,CASSQGLAGTQYF,TGCGCCAGCAGCCAGGGACTAGCGGGGACCCAGTACTTC